This TCR beta chain was captured by sequencing in a study of identical twins. Findings and caveats of the study: Among monozygotic twins, out-of-frame TCR alpha sharing exceeded what models predicted. Findings came from cross-sectional statistics, without long-term follow-up of donors. In cord blood, abundant beta clonotypes had fewer insertions; memory showed no trend.

To note about this clonotype: Its antigen is still unknown.

One entry per CDR3 protein results from TCRdb running MiXCR on the 5' RACE reads. The sample includes some 570,000 distinct CDR3 sequences, 20% to 25% of them seen just once. The CDR3 length is 16 residues. Germline-derived CDR1 and CDR2 are SGHTA and FQGTGA. V gave up 5 bases and J gave up 0 bases, with 15 bases separating them. The sample was also reused in another study, on yellow fever vaccine responses in identical twins. That work contributes: Twins' vaccine T cell response reportedly gave the appearance of partial convergence and partial personalization.

V gene TRBV7-3 combines with J gene TRBJ2-3; tentatively, D is TRBD2 (6 bases). The clonotype was recovered from a woman aged 18-29 years in good health. Sequenced material: CD4+ T cells sorted from blood. CDR3 protein: CASSHPRGSSTDTQYF. CDR3 in DNA: TGTGCCAGCAGCCACCCTCGGGGGAGTAGCACAGATACGCAGTATTTT.